This T cell receptor (beta chain) originates from a study of technical replicates of blood from a handful of donors. The germline gives CDR1 SGHTA, CDR2 FQGTGA. Trimming took off 1 base at V and 0 bases at J, with 10 bases between the two ends. The CDR3 extends over 16 amino acids. TCRdb's copy holds only in-frame clones and misses some; the assay was immunoSEQ multiplex PCR. This sample has some 79,000 clones, with 75% to 95% found just once. The chain carries TRBV7-3 and TRBJ2-4; D might be TRBD2 (5 bases). Sequencing was performed on T cells isolated from PBMCs. The sequence derives from a human donor in good health. Some clones in this sample may be carry-over from other donors' samples. The chain's CDR3 is CASSLIGGLAKNIQYF. CDR3 nucleotides: TGTGCCAGCAGCTTAATAGGCGGGCTAGCCAAAAACATTCAGTACTTC.